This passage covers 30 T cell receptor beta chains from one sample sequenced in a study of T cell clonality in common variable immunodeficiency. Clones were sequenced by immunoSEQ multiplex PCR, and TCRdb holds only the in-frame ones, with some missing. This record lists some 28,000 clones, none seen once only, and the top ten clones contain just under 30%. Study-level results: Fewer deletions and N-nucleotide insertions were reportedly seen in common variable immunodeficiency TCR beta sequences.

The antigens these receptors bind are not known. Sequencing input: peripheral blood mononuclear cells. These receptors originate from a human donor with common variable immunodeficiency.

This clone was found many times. The part of the CDR3 DNA that was read is TGTGCCACCAGCAGGGCGGTACAGGAAGAGACC. It specifies CATSRAVQEET. The CDR3 in its entirety is CATSRAVQEETQYF. The chain recombines TRBV15 with TRBJ2-5, with D possibly being TRBD1 (5 bases). The read terminates 3 residues ahead of where the CDR3 ends, so the germline J gene completes it. V was trimmed by 3 bases and J by 3 bases, leaving 11 bases between them. CDR1 is LNHNV and CDR2 is YYDKDF in the germline V gene (reference sequence). The CDR3 totals 14 residues. Together with reference TRBV15 and TRBJ2-5, the CDR3 gives the full variable domain: DAMVIQNPRYQVTQFGKPVTLSCSQTLNHNVMYWYQQKSSQAPKLLFHYYDKDFNNEADTPDNFQSRRPNTSFCFLDIRSPGLGDTAMYLCATSRAVQEETQYFGPGTRLLVL.

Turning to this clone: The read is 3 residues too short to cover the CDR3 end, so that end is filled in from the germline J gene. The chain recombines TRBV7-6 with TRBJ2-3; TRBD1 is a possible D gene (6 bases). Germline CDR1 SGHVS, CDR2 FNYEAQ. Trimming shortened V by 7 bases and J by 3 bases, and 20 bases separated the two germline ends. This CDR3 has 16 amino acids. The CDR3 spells CASTNPPRGRTDTQYF. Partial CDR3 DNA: TGTGCCAGCACCAACCCGCCCAGGGGCAGAACAGATACG.

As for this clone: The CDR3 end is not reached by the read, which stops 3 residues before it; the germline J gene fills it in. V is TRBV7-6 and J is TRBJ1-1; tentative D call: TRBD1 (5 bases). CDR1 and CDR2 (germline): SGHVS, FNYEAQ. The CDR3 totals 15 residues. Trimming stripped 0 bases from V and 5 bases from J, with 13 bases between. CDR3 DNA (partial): TGTGCCAGCAGCTTAGCGGAAGGACATATTACTGAA. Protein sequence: CASSLAEGHITE. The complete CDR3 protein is CASSLAEGHITEAFF.

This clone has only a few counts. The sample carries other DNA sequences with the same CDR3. The sequenced part of the CDR3 DNA is TGTGCCAGCTCAGCCGCCTCGGGACAGGGGGCTCGGGGTGGGTCACCC. Translating it yields CASSAASGQGARGGSP. The whole CDR3 sequence is CASSAASGQGARGGSPLHF. This sequence joins TRBV18 and TRBJ1-6; 12 bases are shared with TRBD1. The read terminates 3 residues before the CDR3 end, so the remaining end is supplied by the germline J gene. Losses at the gene ends were 5 bases for V and 10 bases for J; bases not matched to a gene: 18. Per the germline V gene, CDR1 is KGHSH and CDR2 is LQKENI. The CDR3 is made up of 19 amino acids. Complete variable domain (other parts from reference TRBV18 and TRBJ1-6): NAGVMQNPRHLVRRRGQEARLRCSPMKGHSHVYWYRQLPEEGLKFMVYLQKENIIDESGMPKERFSAEFPKEGPSILRIQQVVRGDSAAYFCASSAASGQGARGGSPLHFGNGTRLTVT.

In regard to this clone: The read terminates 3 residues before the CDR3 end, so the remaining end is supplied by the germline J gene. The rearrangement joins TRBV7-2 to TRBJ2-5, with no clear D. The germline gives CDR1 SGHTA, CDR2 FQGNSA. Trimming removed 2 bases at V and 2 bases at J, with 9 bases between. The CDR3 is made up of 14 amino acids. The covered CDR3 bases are TGTGCCAGCAGCTTACCGCCTGCGCAAGAGACC. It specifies CASSLPPAQET. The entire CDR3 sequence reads CASSLPPAQETQYF. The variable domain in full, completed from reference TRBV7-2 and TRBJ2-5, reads GAGVSQSPSNKVTEKGKDVELRCDPISGHTALYWYRQSLGQGLEFLIYFQGNSAPDKSGLPSDRFSAERTGGSVSTLTIQRTQQEDSAVYLCASSLPPAQETQYFGPGTRLLVL.

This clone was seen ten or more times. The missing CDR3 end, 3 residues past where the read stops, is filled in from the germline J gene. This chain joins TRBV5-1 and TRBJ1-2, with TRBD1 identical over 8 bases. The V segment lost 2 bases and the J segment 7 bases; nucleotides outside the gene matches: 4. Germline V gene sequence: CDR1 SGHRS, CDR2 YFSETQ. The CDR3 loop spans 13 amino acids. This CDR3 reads CASSFGQGGGYTF. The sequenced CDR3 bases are TGCGCCAGCAGCTTCGGACAGGGCGGTGGC.

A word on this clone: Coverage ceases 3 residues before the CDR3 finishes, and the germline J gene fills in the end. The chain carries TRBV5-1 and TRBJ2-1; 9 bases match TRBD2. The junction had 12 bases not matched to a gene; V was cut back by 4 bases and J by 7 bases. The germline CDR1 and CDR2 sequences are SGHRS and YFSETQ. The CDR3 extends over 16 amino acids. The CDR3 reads CASSRVGSGGGNEQFF. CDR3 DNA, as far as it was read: TGCGCCAGCAGCCGGGTGGGTAGCGGGGGAGGGAATGAG.

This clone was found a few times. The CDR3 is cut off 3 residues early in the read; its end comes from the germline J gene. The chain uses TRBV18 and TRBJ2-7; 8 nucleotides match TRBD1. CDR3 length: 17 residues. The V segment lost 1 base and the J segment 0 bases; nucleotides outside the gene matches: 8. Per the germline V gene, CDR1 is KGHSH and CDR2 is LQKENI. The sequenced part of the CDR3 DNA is TGTGCCAGCTCACCACGCTTAGACAGGGGCCTCTCCTACGAG. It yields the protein CASSPRLDRGLSYE. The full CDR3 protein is CASSPRLDRGLSYEQYF.

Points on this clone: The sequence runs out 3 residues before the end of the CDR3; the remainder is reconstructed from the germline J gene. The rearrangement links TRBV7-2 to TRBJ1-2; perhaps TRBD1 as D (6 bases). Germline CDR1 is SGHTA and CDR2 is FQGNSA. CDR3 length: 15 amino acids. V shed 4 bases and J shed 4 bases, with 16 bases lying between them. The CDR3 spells CASSSSGGGGYGYTF. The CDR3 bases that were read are TGTGCCAGCAGCTCTTCTGGGGGCGGGGGCTATGGC.

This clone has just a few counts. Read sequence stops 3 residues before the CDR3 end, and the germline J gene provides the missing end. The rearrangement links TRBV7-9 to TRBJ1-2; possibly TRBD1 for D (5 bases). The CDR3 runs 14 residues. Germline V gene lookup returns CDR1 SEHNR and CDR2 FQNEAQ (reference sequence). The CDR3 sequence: CASSLPGVWDGYTF. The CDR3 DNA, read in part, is TGTGCCAGCAGCCTACCGGGGGTTTGGGACGGC.

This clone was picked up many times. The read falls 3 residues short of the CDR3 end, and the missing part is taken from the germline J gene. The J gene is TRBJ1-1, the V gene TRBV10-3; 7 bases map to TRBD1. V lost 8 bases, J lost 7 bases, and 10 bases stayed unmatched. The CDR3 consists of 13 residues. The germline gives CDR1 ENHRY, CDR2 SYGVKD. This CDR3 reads CAIEGAAKGEAFF. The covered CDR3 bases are TGTGCCATCGAGGGGGCCGCAAAGGGTGAA.

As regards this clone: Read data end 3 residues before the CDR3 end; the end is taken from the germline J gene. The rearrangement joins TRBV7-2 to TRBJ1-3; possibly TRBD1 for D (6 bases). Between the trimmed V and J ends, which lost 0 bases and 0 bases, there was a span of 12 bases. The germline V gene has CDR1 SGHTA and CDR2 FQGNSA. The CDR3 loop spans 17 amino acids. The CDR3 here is CASSLAPRGGSGNTIYF. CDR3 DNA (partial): TGTGCCAGCAGCTTAGCCCCCAGGGGCGGCTCTGGAAACACC.

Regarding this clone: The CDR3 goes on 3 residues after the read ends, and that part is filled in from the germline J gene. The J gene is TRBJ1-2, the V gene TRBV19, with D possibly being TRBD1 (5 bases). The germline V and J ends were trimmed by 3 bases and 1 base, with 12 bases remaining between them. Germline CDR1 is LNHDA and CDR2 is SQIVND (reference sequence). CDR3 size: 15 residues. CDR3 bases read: TGTGCCAGTAGTATTTCAGGGCTGGGTAACTATGGC. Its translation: CASSISGLGNYG. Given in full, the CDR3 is CASSISGLGNYGYTF.

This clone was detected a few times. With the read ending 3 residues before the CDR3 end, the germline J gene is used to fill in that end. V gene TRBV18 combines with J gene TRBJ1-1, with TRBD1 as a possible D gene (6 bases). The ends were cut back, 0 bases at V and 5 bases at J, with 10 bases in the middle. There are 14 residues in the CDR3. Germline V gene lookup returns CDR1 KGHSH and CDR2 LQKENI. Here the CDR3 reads CASSPPLGATEAFF. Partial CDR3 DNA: TGTGCCAGCTCACCACCGCTGGGGGCGACTGAA. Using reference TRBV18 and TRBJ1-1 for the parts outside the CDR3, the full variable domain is NAGVMQNPRHLVRRRGQEARLRCSPMKGHSHVYWYRQLPEEGLKFMVYLQKENIIDESGMPKERFSAEFPKEGPSILRIQQVVRGDSAAYFCASSPPLGATEAFFGQGTRLTVV.

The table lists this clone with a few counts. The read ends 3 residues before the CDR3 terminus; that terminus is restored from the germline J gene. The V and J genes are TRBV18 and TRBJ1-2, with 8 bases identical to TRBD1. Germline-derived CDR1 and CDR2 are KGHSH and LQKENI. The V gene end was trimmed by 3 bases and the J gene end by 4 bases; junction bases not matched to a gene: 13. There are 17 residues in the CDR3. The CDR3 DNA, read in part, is TGTGCCAGCTCACCTAGCGGACAGGGATCAGGAAGCTATGGC. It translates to CASSPSGQGSGSYG. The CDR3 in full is CASSPSGQGSGSYGYTF.

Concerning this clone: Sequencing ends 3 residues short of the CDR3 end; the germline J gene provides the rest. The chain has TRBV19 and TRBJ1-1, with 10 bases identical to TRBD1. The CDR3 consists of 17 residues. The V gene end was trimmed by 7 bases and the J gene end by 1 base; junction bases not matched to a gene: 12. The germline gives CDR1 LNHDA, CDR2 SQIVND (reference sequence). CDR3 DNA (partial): TGTGCCAGTACCGTCGGGACAGGGGACGAACCGAACACTGAA. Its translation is CASTVGTGDEPNTE. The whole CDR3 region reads CASTVGTGDEPNTEAFF.

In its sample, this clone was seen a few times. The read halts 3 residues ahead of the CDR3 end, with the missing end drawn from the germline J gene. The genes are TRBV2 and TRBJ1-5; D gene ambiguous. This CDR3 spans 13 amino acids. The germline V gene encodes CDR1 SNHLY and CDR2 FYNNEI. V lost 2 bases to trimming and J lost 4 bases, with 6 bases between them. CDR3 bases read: TGTGCCAGCAGTGAACGTATAAATCAGCCC. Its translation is CASSERINQP. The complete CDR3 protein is CASSERINQPQHF.

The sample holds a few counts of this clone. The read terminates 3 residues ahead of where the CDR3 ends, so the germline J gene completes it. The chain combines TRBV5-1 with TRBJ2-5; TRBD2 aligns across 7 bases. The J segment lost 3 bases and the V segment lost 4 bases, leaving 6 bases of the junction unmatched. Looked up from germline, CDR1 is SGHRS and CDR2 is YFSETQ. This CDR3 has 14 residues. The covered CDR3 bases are TGCGCCAGCAGCGGGGGGAGGGTTGAAGAGACC. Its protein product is CASSGGRVEET. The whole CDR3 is CASSGGRVEETQYF.

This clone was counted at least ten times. The covered CDR3 bases are TGCAGTGCTTCGACTAGCGGGGGTAAAAACATT. Its protein product is CSASTSGGKNI. The full CDR3 reads CSASTSGGKNIQYF. The chain is built from TRBV20-1 and TRBJ2-4; TRBD2 aligns across 12 bases. The sequenced fragment ends 3 residues before the CDR3 boundary, so the rest is inferred from the germline J gene. CDR3 length: 14 amino acids. Germline V gives CDR1 DFQATT, CDR2 SNEGSKA (reference sequence). V lost 5 bases, J lost 4 bases, and 3 bases stayed unmatched.

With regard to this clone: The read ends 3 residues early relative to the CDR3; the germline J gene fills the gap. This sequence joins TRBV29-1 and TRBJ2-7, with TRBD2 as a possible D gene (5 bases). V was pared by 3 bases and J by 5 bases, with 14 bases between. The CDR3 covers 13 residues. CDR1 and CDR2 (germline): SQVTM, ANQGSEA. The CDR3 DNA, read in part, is TGCAGCGTTGAGGACGGCAGCGGCAACGAG. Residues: CSVEDGSGNE. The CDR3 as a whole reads CSVEDGSGNEQYF.

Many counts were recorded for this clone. The CDR3 loop reads CASSIDPTGFYEQYF. The CDR3 bases that were read are TGTGCCAGTAGTATAGATCCCACAGGATTCTACGAG. The chain uses TRBV19 and TRBJ2-7, with D tentatively TRBD1 (5 bases). Read data end 3 residues before the CDR3 end; the end is taken from the germline J gene. Germline V lookup: CDR1 LNHDA, CDR2 SQIVND (reference sequence). Trimming removed 0 bases from V and 3 bases from J, with 12 bases in between. The CDR3 has 15 amino acids.

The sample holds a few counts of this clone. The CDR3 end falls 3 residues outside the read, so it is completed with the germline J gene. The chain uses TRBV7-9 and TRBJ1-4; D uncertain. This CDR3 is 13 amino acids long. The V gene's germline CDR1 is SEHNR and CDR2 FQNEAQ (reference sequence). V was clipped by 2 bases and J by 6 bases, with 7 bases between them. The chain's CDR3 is CASSLFRDEKLFF. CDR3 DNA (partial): TGTGCCAGCAGCTTATTTCGGGATGAAAAA.

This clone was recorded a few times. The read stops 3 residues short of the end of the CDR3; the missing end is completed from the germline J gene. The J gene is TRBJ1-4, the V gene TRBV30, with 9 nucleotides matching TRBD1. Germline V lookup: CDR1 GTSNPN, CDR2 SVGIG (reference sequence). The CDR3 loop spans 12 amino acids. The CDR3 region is CAWRQTGGQLFF. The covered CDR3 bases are TGTGCCTGGAGACAGACAGGGGGTCAA.

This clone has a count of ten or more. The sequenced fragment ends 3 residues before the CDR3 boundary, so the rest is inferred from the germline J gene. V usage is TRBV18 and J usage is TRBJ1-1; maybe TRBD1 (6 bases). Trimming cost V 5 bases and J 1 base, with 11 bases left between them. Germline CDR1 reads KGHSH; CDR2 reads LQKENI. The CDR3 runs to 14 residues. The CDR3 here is CASSRDKGNTEAFF. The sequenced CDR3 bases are TGTGCCAGCTCAAGGGACAAGGGGAACACTGAA.

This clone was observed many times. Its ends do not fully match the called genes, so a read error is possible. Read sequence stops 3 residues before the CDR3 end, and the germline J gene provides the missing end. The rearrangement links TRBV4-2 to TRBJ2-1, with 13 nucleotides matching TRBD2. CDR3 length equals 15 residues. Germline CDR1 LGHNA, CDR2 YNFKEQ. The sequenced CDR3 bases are TGCGCCAGCAGCCAAACACTAGCGGGGGGGCGTGAG. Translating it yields CASSQTLAGGRE. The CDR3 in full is CASSQTLAGGREQFF.

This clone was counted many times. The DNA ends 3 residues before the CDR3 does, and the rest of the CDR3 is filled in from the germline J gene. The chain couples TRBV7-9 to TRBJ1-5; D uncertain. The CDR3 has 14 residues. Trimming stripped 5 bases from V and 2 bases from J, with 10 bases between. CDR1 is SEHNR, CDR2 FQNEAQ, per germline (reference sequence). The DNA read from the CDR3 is TGTGCCAGCAGCGGGCCGGTTGGCAATCAGCCC. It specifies CASSGPVGNQP. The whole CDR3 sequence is CASSGPVGNQPQHF.

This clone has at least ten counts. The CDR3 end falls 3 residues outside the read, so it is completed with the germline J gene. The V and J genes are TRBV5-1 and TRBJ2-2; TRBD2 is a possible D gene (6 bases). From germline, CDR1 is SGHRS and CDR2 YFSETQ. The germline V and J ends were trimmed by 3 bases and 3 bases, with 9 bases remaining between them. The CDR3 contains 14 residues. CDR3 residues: CASSSGLDTGELFF. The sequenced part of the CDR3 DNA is TGCGCCAGCAGCTCGGGACTTGACACCGGGGAG.

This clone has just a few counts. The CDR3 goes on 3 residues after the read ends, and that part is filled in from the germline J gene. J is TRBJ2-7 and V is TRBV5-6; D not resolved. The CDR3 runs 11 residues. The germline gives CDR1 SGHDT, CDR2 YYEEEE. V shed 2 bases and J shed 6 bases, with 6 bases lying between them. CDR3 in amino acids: CASSLSFEQYF. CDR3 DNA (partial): TGTGCCAGCAGCTTATCGTTCGAG.

The CDR3 loop reads CASSPGGSGGYETQYF. The covered CDR3 bases are TGTGCCAGCAGCCCCGGTGGTAGCGGGGGGTATGAGACC. V gene TRBV7-7 combines with J gene TRBJ2-5; TRBD2 matches at 10 bases. Sequencing ends 3 residues short of the CDR3 end; the germline J gene provides the rest. Germline CDR1 is SSHAT and CDR2 is FNYEAQ (reference sequence). This CDR3 spans 16 amino acids. Germline trimming cut 5 bases from V and 5 bases from J; bases unmatched to any gene: 11.

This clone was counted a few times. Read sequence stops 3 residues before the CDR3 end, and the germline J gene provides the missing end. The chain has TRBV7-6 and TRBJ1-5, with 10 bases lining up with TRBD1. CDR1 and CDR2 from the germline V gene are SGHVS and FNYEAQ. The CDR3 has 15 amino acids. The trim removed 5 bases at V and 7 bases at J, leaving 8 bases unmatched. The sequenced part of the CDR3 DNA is TGTGCCAGCAGCAGGGGACAGGGGTCGGGACAGCCC. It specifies CASSRGQGSGQP. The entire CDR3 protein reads CASSRGQGSGQPQHF. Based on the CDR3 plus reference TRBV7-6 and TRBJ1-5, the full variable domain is GAGVSQSPRYKVTKRGQDVALRCDPISGHVSLYWYRQALGQGPEFLTYFNYEAQQDKSGLPNDRFSAERPEGSISTLTIQRTEQRDSAMYRCASSRGQGSGQPQHFGDGTRLSIL.